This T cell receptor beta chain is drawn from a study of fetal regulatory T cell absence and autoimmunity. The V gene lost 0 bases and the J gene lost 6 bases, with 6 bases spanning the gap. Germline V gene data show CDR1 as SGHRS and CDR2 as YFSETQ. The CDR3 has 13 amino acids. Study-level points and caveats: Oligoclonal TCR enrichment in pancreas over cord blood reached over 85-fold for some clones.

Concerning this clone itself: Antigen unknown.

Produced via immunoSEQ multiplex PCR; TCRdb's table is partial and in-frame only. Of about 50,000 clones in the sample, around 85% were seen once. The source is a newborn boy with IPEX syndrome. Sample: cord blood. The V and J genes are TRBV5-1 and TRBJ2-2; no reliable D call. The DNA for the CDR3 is TGCGCCAGCAGCTTGGTCGTGTCCGGGGAGCTGTTTTTT. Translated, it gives CASSLVVSGELFF.